The following is a T cell receptor (beta chain) sequence with its context. What it recognizes is unknown. What made the TCR beta cDNA was 5'RACE template switching with UMIs. From the 5' RACE reads, TCRdb lists one entry per CDR3 protein and no DNA. The listing contains 160,000 or so distinct CDR3 sequences. The data are from a study of T cells expressing NK-cell markers. Study summary: Seven sequenced donors out of eight were HCMV-seropositive, one seronegative. Study-wide findings and caveats: In four donors, these clonotypes also led the CD3+CD56-NKG2C+ fraction. The share of CD8+ T cells held by dominant NKG2C+ clonotypes was 1.0-7.0% in six donors.

This CDR3 is 15 amino acids long. The V gene's germline CDR1 is DFQATT and CDR2 SNEGSKA (reference sequence). The sample consisted of blood T cells: a sorted CD56 or NKG2C T cell subset, CD4+ or CD8+ T cells, or bulk PBMC T cells (not recorded which). The rearrangement joins TRBV20-1 to TRBJ2-7. The TCR sequence derives from a woman between 18 and 70 years old in good health. The CDR3: CSARRVGGGVYEQYF.